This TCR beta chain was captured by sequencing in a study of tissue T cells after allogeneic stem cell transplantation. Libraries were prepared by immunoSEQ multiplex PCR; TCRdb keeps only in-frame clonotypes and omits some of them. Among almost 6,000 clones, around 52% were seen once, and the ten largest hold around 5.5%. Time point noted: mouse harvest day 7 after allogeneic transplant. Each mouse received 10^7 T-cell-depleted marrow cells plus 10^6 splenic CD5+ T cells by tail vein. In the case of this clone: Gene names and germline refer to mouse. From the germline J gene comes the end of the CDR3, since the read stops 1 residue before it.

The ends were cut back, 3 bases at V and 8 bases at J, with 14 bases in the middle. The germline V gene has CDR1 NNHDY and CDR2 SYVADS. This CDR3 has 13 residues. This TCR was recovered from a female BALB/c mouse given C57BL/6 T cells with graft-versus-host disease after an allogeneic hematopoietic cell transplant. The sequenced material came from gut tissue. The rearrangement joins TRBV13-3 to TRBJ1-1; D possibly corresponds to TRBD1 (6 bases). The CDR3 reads CASSVHRDGEVFF. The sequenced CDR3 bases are TGTGCCAGCAGTGTCCACAGGGATGGGGAAGTCTTC.